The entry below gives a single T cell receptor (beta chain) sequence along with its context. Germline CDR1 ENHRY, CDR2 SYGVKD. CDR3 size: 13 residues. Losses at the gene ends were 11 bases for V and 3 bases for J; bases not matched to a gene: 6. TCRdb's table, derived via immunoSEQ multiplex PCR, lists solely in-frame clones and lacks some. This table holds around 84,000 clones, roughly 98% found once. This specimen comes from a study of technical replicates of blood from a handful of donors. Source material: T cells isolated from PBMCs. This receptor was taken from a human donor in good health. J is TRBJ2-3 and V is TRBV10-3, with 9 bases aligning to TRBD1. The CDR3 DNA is TGTGCCTCGGGACAGGGAATGACAGATACGCAGTATTTT. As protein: CASGQGMTDTQYF.